This TCR beta chain stems from a study of human T cells and chemical hapten exposure. The sample holds many counts of this clonotype. The V end lost 3 bases, the J end lost 1 base, and 11 bases lay between the germline ends. The CDR3 covers 15 residues. From germline, CDR1 is SGHRS and CDR2 YFSETQ. Indicated time point: pre-sensitization, week 0. Treatment reported: therapeutic diphenylcyclopropenone sensitization with weekly scalp DPC. Blood, whole and unfractionated, served as the source for total RNA extraction. A single record per CDR3 protein comes from TCRdb applying MiXCR to the RACE reads. The top ten clones hold 2.5% to 3% of a sample with roughly 380,000 distinct CDR3 sequences, 5% to 6.5% of them seen once.

This sequence joins TRBV5-1 and TRBJ1-3, with D perhaps TRBD1 (5 bases). The sample consisted of whole blood, taken in connection with sensitization to the hapten diphenylcyclopropenone (DPC). The TCR comes from a woman in her forties or fifties with alopecia areata. Some clones in this sample may be carry-over from other donors' samples. The CDR3 protein is CASSWGPGSGNTIYF. As DNA, the CDR3 is TGCGCCAGCAGCTGGGGCCCCGGATCTGGAAACACCATATATTTT.